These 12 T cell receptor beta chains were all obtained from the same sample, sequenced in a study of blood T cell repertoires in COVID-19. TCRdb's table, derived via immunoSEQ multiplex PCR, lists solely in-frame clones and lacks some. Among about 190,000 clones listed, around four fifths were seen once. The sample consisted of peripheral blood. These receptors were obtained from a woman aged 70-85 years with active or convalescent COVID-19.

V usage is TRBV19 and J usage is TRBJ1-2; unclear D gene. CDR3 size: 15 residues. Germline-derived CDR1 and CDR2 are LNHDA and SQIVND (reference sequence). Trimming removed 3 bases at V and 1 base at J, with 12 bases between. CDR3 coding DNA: TGTGCCAGTAGTATGGGAGTCCCTAATAACTATGGCTACACCTTC. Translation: CASSMGVPNNYGYTF. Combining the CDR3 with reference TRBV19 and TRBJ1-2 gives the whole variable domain DGGITQSPKYLFRKEGQNVTLSCEQNLNHDAMYWYRQDPGQGLRLIYYSQIVNDFQKGDIAEGYSVSREKKESFPLTVTSAQKNPTAFYLCASSMGVPNNYGYTFGSGTRLTVV.

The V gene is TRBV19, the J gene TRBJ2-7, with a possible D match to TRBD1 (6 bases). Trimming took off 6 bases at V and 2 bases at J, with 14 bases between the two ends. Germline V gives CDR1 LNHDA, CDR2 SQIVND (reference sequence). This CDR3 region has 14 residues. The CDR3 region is CASSTTGFAYEQYF. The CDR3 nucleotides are TGTGCCAGTAGCACAACAGGGTTCGCCTACGAGCAGTACTTC. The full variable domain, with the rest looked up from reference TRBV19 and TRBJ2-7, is DGGITQSPKYLFRKEGQNVTLSCEQNLNHDAMYWYRQDPGQGLRLIYYSQIVNDFQKGDIAEGYSVSREKKESFPLTVTSAQKNPTAFYLCASSTTGFAYEQYFGPGTRLTVT.

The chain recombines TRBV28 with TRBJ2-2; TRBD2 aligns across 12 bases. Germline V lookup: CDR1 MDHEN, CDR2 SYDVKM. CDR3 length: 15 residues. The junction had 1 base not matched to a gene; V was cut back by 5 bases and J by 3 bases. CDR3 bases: TGTGCCAGCAGTGGACTAGCGGGGTACACCGGGGAGCTGTTTTTT. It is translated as CASSGLAGYTGELFF.

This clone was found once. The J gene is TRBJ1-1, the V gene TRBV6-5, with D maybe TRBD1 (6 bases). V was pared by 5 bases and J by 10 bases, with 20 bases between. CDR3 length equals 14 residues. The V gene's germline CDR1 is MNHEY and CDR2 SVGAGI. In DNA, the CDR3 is TGTGCCAGCAGTACACCTACGACAGGACGTGGAGCTTTCTTT. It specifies CASSTPTTGRGAFF.

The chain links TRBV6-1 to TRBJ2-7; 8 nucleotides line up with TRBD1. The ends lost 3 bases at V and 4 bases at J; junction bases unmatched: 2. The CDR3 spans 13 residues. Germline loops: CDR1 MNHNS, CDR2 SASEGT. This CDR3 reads CASSDRTGYEQYF. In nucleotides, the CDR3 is TGTGCCAGCAGTGATAGGACAGGGTACGAGCAGTACTTC.

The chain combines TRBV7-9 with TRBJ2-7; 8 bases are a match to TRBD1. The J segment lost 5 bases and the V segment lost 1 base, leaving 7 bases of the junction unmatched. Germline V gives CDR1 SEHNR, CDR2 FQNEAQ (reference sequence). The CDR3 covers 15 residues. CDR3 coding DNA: TGTGCCAGCAGCTTAGGCGGGACAGGCAACGACGAGCAGTACTTC. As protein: CASSLGGTGNDEQYF.

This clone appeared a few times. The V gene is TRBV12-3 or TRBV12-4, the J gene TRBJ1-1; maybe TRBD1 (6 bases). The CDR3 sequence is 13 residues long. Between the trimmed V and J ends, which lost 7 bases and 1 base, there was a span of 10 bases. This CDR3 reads CASTHRENTEAFF. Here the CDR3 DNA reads TGTGCCAGCACCCACAGGGAGAACACTGAAGCTTTCTTT.

The CDR3 bases are TGTGCCAGCAGCTTACCTGGGCTCTACAATGAGCAGTTCTTC. It codes for CASSLPGLYNEQFF. The chain recombines TRBV7-2 with TRBJ2-1; no clear D gene. This CDR3 region has 14 residues. Germline V CDR1 and CDR2: SGHTA, FQGNSA. Trimming pared 2 bases from V and 3 bases from J, leaving 8 bases between.

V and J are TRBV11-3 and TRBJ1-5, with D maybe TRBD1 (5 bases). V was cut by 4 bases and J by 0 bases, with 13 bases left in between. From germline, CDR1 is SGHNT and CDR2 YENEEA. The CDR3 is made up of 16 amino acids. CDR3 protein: CASSSEGPTSNQPQHF. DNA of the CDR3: TGTGCCAGCAGCTCAGAGGGGCCCACTAGCAATCAGCCCCAGCATTTT.

CDR3 amino acids: CASSRQGSNQPQHF. The CDR3 nucleotides read TGTGCCAGCAGCCGACAGGGTAGCAATCAGCCCCAGCATTTT. The chain uses TRBV3-1 (or the pseudogene TRBV3-2) and TRBJ1-5; 7 nucleotides agree with TRBD1. CDR3 length: 14 residues. Trimming cost V 4 bases and J 0 bases; bases outside gene matches: 0. The germline gives CDR1 LGHDT, CDR2 YNNKEL (reference sequence).

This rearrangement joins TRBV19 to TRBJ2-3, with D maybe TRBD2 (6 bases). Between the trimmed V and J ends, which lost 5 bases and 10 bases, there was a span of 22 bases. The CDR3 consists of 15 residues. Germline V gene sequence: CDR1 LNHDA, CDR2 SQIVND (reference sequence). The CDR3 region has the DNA TGTGCCAGTAGTGTGCCGGGAGTCGGGGCCCGGTCGCAGTATTTT. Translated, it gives CASSVPGVGARSQYF.

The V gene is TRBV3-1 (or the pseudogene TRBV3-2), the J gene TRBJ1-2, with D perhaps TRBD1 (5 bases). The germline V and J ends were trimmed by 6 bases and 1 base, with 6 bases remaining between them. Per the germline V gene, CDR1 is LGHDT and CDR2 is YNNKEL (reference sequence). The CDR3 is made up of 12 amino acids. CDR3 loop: CASRGGNYGYTF. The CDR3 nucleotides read TGTGCCAGCAGGGGGGGTAACTATGGCTACACCTTC.